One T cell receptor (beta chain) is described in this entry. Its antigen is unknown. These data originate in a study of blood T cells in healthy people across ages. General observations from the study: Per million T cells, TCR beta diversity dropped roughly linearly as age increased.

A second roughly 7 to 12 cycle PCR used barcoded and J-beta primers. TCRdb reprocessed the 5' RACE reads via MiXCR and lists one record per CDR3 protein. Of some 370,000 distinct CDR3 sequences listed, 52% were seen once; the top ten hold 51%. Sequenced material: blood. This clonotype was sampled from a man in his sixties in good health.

For the CDR3, the DNA is TGTGCCAGCAGCCCCATAGCGGGGGCCACAGATACGCAGTATTTT. Its translation is CASSPIAGATDTQYF. The J gene is TRBJ2-3, the V gene TRBV14; 9 bases are shared with TRBD2. The CDR3 runs to 15 residues. Losses at the gene ends were 4 bases for V and 2 bases for J; bases not matched to a gene: 4. In germline, CDR1 is SGHDN, CDR2 FVKESK. Full variable domain (remainder filled in from reference TRBV14 and TRBJ2-3): EAGVTQFPSHSVIEKGQTVTLRCDPISGHDNLYWYRRVMGKEIKFLLHFVKESKQDESGMPNNRFLAERTGGTYSTLKVQPAELEDSGVYFCASSPIAGATDTQYFGPGTRLTVL.